This TCR beta chain is drawn from a study of tumor-infiltrating lymphocytes in primary liver carcinoma. TCR beta cDNA was made from 450 to 500 ng total RNA with a constant-region primer. ARM-PCR was slightly modified, and three nested multiplex PCR rounds with it gave rise to the TCR beta libraries. It was with TRBV1-TRBV30 forward primers and a C-beta reverse primer that the first two PCR rounds were run, at 10 to 11 cycles each. From the multiplex PCR reads, TCRdb called clonotypes with MiXCR, one entry per CDR3 protein. The sample yields 150,000 to 200,000 distinct CDR3 sequences, almost 65% seen once. The blood RNA (from unsorted whole blood) was obtained, and germline DNA was also extracted. The CDR3 consists of 14 residues. Germline lookup yields CDR1 MNHEY and CDR2 SVGAGI. This clonotype was counted a few times. This may stem from a read error, because a much larger clone lies one nucleotide away.

The specimen sequenced was peripheral blood. The source of this sequence is a woman aged 60-70 years with primary liver carcinoma and hepatitis B virus infection. The chain joins TRBV6-5 to TRBJ2-7; tentative D call: TRBD2 (5 bases). CDR3 in amino acids: CVSSVRSGTYEQYF. The CDR3 nucleotides are TGTGTCAGCAGTGTACGTTCCGGGACCTACGAGCAGTACTTC.